These 11 T cell receptor beta chains were sequenced from one sample in a study of tissue T cells after allogeneic stem cell transplantation. The repertoire was sequenced with immunoSEQ multiplex PCR; TCRdb's copy has only in-frame clones and lacks some. The table records about 26,000 clones, about 90% of them present only once. The sample consisted of blood, taken before transplantation. These receptors came from a male donor aged 60 or older who later had graft-versus-host disease after an allogeneic stem cell transplant.

The V and J genes are TRBV5-1 and TRBJ2-1, with a possible D match to TRBD2 (6 bases). Trimming removed 0 bases from V and 7 bases from J, with 11 bases in between. The CDR3 has 14 residues. CDR1 is SGHRS, CDR2 YFSETQ, per germline. The CDR3 DNA reads as TGCGCCAGCAGCTTGGCGACTAGTACGAATGAGCAGTTCTTC. Its translation: CASSLATSTNEQFF.

This clone is a singleton in its sample. The chain recombines TRBV15 with TRBJ1-5; maybe TRBD1 (5 bases). V was cut by 0 bases and J by 4 bases, with 10 bases left in between. Per germline, CDR1 LNHNV and CDR2 YYDKDF (reference sequence). The CDR3 length is 15 residues. CDR3 nucleotides: TGTGCCACCAGCAGAGATCGGGCAGGGAATCAGCCCCAGCATTTT. Translation: CATSRDRAGNQPQHF.

This chain joins TRBV4-1 and TRBJ2-2, with TRBD2 matching over 9 bases. Germline-derived CDR1 and CDR2 are MGHRA and YSYEKL. J was trimmed by 2 bases and V by 6 bases; bases with no gene match: 10. This CDR3 comprises 17 residues. The DNA of the CDR3 is TGCGCCAGCAGGATCACCGGGACTAGCCTTAACACCGGGGAGCTGTTTTTT. This translates into CASRITGTSLNTGELFF.

V usage is TRBV11-3 and J usage is TRBJ2-1; D unclear. Germline V gives CDR1 SGHNT, CDR2 YENEEA. V gave up 4 bases and J gave up 9 bases, with 13 bases separating them. This CDR3 contains 13 residues. CDR3 in DNA: TGTGCCAGCAGCTCGCGTGCCCGAGGTGAGCAGTTCTTC. Protein product: CASSSRARGEQFF.

The genes are TRBV3-1 (or the pseudogene TRBV3-2) and TRBJ1-2; perhaps TRBD1 as D (5 bases). Germline V gives CDR1 LGHDT, CDR2 YNNKEL (reference sequence). The CDR3 has 14 amino acids. Deletions cut 5 bases from V and 4 bases from J, with 14 bases between. CDR3 bases: TGTGCCAGCAGCACTACCCCAGGGAGCTATGGCTACACCTTC. It translates to CASSTTPGSYGYTF.

V is TRBV12-3 or TRBV12-4 and J is TRBJ2-7; TRBD1 matches at 7 bases. CDR3 length: 13 residues. V lost 5 bases, J lost 3 bases, and 4 bases stayed unmatched. The CDR3 region is CASSPGQIYEQYF. The CDR3 DNA follows: TGTGCCAGCAGTCCGGGACAGATCTACGAGCAGTACTTC.

This chain joins TRBV12-3 or TRBV12-4 and TRBJ2-3; D gene ambiguous. The CDR3 contains 12 residues. V shed 5 bases and J shed 11 bases, with 14 bases lying between them. This CDR3 is CASSLQLRGQYF. CDR3 DNA sequence: TGTGCCAGCAGTCTCCAGCTCAGAGGGCAGTATTTT.

This chain connects TRBV7-2 to TRBJ2-5; 8 bases align to TRBD1. Germline loops: CDR1 SGHTA, CDR2 FQGNSA. The junction had 5 bases not matched to a gene; V was cut back by 6 bases and J by 5 bases. This CDR3 contains 13 residues. CDR3 nucleotide sequence: TGTGCCAGCAGAGGACAGGGTGGGGAGACCCAGTACTTC. Protein product: CASRGQGGETQYF.

The gene calls are TRBV5-8 and TRBJ1-1; weak D call: TRBD1 (5 bases). Between the trimmed V and J ends, which lost 6 bases and 4 bases, there was a span of 19 bases. CDR1 and CDR2 (germline): SGHTS, YDEGEE. This CDR3 comprises 15 residues. Written as DNA, the CDR3 is TGTGCCAGCACCCGGGGGGAGGGCTTGCTCACTGAAGCTTTCTTT. Protein: CASTRGEGLLTEAFF.

The genes are TRBV30 and TRBJ2-7, with 10 bases identical to TRBD1. The CDR3 length is 14 residues. Trimming took 2 bases from V and 3 from J; bases not matched to a gene: 4. Germline CDR1 and CDR2: GTSNPN and SVGIG (reference sequence). The CDR3 sequence: CAWSRGTGVYEQYF. CDR3 coding DNA: TGTGCCTGGAGTAGGGGGACAGGGGTCTACGAGCAGTACTTC.

This chain uses TRBV10-1 with TRBJ1-2; D ambiguous. The CDR3 sequence is 12 residues long. Trimming pared 6 bases from V and 4 bases from J, leaving 9 bases between. The germline V gene has CDR1 WNHNN and CDR2 SYGVQD (reference sequence). This CDR3 is CASSGDSYGYTF. The CDR3 bases are TGCGCCAGCAGCGGGGATAGCTATGGCTACACCTTC.